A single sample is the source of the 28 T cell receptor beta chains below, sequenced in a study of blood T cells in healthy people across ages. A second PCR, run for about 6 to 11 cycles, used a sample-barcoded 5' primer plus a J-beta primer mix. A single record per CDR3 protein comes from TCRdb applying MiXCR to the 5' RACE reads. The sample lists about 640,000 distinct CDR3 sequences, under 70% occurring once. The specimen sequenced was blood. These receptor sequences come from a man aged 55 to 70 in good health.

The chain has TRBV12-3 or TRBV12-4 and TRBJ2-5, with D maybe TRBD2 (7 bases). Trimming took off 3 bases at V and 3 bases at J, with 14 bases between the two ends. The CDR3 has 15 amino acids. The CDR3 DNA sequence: TGTGCCAGCAGTTTCCCGCAGGGGACTAAAGAGACCCAGTACTTC. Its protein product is CASSFPQGTKETQYF.

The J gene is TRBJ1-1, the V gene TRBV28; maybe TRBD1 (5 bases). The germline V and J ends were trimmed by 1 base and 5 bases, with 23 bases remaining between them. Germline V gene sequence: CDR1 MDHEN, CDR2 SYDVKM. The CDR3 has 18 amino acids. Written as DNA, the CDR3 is TGTGCCAGCAGTTTATCCTATGGGACTGCCTGGAGGTCGACTGAAGCTTTCTTT. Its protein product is CASSLSYGTAWRSTEAFF.

This CDR3 is CASKPGTGNEKLFF. CDR3 DNA sequence: TGTGCCAGCAAACCCGGGACAGGAAATGAAAAACTGTTTTTT. V is TRBV12-3 or TRBV12-4 and J is TRBJ1-4; TRBD1 matches at 8 bases. The CDR3 consists of 14 residues. The J segment lost 5 bases and the V segment lost 7 bases, leaving 6 bases of the junction unmatched.

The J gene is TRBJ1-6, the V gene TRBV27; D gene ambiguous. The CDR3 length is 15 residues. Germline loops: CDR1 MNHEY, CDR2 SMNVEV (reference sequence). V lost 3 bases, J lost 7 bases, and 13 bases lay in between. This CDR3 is CASSFEPGQNSPLHF. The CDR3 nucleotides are TGTGCCAGCAGTTTTGAGCCGGGCCAAAATTCACCCCTCCACTTT.

The CDR3 DNA reads as TGTGCCAGCAGCTTAGGGGACAGCTATTCACCCCTCCACTTT. Translated: CASSLGDSYSPLHF. V usage is TRBV7-2 and J usage is TRBJ1-6, with 7 bases identical to TRBD1. V was clipped by 1 base and J by 8 bases; unmatched bases: 2. Germline V CDR1 and CDR2: SGHTA, FQGNSA. The CDR3 extends over 14 amino acids.

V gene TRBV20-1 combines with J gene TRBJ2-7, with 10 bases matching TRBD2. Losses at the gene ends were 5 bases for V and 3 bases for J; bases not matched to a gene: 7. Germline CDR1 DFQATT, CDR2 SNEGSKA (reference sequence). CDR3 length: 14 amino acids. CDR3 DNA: TGCAGTGCTCCCGCTGCTAGCGGGAGCTACGAGCAGTACTTC. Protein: CSAPAASGSYEQYF.

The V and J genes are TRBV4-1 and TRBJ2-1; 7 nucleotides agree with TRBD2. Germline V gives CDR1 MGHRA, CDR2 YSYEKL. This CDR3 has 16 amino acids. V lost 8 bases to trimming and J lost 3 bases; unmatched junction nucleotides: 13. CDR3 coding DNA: TGCGCCAGCGTACAGGAGGCGGGGGATCTCTACAATGAGCAGTTCTTC. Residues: CASVQEAGDLYNEQFF.

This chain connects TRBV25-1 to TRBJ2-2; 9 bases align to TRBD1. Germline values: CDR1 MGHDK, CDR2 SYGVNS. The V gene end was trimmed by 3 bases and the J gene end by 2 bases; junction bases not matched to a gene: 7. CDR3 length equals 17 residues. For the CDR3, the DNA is TGTGCCAGCAGTGACCCCGGGACAGGGAGTAACACCGGGGAGCTGTTTTTT. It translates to CASSDPGTGSNTGELFF. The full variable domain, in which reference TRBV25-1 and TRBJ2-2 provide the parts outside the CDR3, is EADIYQTPRYLVIGTGKKITLECSQTMGHDKMYWYQQDPGMELHLIHYSYGVNSTEKGDLSSESTVSRIRTEHFPLTLESARPSHTSQYLCASSDPGTGSNTGELFFGEGSRLTVL.

In DNA, the CDR3 is TGCGCCAGCAGCTTGGCCAAGTGGGAGACCCAGTACTTC. Amino acid sequence: CASSLAKWETQYF. The rearrangement links TRBV5-1 to TRBJ2-7; D uncertain. The assigned J gene may be wrong: the sequence end matches TRBJ2-5 better. The CDR3 spans 13 residues. Germline assignment: CDR1 SGHRS and CDR2 YFSETQ.

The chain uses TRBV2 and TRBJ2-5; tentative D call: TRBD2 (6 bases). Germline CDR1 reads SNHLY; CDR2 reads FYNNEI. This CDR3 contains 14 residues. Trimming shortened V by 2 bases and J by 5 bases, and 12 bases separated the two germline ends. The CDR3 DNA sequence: TGTGCCAGCAGTGAAACGCGGGGTGCGGAGACCCAGTACTTC. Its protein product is CASSETRGAETQYF.

CDR3 protein: CSAIRRDPRRGEQYF. The CDR3 DNA is TGCAGTGCTATACGCCGGGACCCCCGTCGGGGCGAGCAGTACTTC. V gene TRBV20-1 combines with J gene TRBJ2-7, with D perhaps assigned TRBD1 or TRBD2 (5 bases each). The CDR3 is made up of 15 amino acids. Germline assignment: CDR1 DFQATT and CDR2 SNEGSKA (reference sequence). The V end lost 4 bases, the J end lost 6 bases, and 22 bases lay between the germline ends.

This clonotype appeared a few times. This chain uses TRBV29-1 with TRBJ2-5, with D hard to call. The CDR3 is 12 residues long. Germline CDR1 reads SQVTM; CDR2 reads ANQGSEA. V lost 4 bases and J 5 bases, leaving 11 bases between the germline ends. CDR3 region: CSVVMNGETQYF. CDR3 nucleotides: TGCAGCGTTGTAATGAATGGGGAGACCCAGTACTTC.

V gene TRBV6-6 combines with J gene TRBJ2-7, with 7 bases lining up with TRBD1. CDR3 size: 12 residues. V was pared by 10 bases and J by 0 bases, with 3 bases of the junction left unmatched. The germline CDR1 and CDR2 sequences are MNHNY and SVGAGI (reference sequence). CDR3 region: CATGTASYEQYF. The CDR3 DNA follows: TGTGCCACCGGGACAGCCTCCTACGAGCAGTACTTC.

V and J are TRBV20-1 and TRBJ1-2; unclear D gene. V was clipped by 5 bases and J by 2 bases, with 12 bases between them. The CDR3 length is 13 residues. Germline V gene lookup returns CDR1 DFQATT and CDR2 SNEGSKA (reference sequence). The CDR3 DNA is TGCAGTGCTTTCCGGGGAAACAACTATGGCTACACCTTC. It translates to CSAFRGNNYGYTF.

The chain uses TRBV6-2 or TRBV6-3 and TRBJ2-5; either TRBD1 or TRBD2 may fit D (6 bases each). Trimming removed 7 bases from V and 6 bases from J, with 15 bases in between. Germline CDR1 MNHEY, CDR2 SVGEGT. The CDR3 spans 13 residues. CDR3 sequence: CASNSPGGQTQYF. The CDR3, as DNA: TGTGCCAGCAATTCACCCGGGGGCCAGACCCAGTACTTC.

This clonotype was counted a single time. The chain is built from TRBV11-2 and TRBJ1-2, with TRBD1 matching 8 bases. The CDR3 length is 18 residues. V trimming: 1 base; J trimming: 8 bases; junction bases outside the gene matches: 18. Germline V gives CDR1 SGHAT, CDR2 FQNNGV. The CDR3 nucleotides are TGTGCCAGCAGCTTAGCCGGGGCCGGGACAGGAGGCGCAGAGGGCTACACCTTC. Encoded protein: CASSLAGAGTGGAEGYTF.

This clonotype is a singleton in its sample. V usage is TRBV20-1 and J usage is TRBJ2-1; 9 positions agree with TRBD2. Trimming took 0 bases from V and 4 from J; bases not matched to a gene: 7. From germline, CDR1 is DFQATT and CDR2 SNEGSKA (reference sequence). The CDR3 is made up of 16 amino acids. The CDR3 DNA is TGCAGTGCTAGAGATACTGGCGGGGGGGCGTACAATGAGCAGTTCTTC. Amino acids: CSARDTGGGAYNEQFF.

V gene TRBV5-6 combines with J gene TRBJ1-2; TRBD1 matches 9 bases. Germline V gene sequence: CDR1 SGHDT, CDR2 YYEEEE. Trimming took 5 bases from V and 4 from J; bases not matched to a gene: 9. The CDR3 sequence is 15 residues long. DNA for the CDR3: TGTGCCAGCAGACGTCCGGGACAGGGCCTCTATGGCTACACCTTC. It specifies CASRRPGQGLYGYTF.

The CDR3 here is CASSPARAQETQYF. CDR3 DNA sequence: TGTGCCAGCTCACCTGCTCGAGCCCAAGAGACCCAGTACTTC. This chain links TRBV18 with TRBJ2-5; D remains ambiguous. This CDR3 is built from 14 residues. Germline V lookup: CDR1 KGHSH, CDR2 LQKENI. Trimming removed 3 bases at V and 1 base at J, with 9 bases between.

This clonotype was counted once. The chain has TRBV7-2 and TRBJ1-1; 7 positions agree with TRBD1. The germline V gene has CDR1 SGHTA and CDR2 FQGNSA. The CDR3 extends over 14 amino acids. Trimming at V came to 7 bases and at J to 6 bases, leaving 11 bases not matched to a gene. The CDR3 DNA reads TGTGCCAGCACCTTGACAGGGACCCGGTCTGAAGCTTTCTTT. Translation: CASTLTGTRSEAFF.

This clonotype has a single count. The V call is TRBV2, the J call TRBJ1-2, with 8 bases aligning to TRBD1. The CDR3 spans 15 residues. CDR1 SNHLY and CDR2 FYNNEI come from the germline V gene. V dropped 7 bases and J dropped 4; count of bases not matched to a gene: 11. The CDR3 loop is CASTQTDRAPYGYTF. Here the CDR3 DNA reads TGTGCCAGCACCCAAACGGACAGGGCTCCCTATGGCTACACCTTC.

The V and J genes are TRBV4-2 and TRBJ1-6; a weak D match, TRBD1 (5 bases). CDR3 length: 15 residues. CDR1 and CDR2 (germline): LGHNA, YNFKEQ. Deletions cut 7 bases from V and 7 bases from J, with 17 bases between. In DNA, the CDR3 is TGTGCCAGCAACCATTTCCGGGACGAAAATTCACCCCTCCACTTT. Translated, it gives CASNHFRDENSPLHF.

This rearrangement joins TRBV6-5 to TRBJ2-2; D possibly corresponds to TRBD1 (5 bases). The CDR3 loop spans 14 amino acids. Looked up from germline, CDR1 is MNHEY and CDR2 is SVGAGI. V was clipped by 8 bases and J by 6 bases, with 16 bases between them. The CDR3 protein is CASARQGFPGELFF. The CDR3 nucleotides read TGTGCCAGCGCACGGCAGGGATTTCCCGGGGAGCTGTTTTTT.

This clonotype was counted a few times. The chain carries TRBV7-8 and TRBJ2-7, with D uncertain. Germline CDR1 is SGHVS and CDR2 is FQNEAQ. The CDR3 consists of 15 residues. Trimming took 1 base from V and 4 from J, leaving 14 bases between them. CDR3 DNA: TGTGCCAGCAGCTTAGTCTACGGGCTGGAGTACGAGCAGTACTTC. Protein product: CASSLVYGLEYEQYF.

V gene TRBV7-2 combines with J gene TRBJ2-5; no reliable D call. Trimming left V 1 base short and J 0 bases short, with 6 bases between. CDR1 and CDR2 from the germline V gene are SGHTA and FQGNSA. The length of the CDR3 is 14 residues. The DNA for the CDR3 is TGTGCCAGCAGCTTAGGTCGGCACCAAGAGACCCAGTACTTC. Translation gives CASSLGRHQETQYF. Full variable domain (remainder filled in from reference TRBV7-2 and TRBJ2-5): GAGVSQSPSNKVTEKGKDVELRCDPISGHTALYWYRQSLGQGLEFLIYFQGNSAPDKSGLPSDRFSAERTGGSVSTLTIQRTQQEDSAVYLCASSLGRHQETQYFGPGTRLLVL.

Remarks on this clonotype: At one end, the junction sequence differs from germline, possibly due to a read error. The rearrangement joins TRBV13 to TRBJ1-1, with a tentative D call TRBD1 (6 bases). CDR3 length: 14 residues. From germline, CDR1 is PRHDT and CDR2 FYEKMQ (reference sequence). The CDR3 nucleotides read TGTGTCAGCACCCGGGGGCGGCCCTTGGCTGAAGCTTTCTTT. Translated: CVSTRGRPLAEAFF.

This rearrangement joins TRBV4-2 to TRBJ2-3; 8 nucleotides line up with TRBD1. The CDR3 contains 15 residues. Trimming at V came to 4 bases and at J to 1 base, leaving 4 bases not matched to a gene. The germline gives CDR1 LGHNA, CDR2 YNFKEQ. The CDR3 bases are TGTGCCAGCAGCCCCATGACAGGGGGCACAGATACGCAGTATTTT. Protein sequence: CASSPMTGGTDTQYF.

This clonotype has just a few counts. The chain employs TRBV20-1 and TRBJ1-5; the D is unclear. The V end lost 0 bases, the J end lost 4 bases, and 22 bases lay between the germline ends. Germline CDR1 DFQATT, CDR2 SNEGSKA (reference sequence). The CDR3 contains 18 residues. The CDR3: CSARDTGRRIGYNQPQHF. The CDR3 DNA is TGCAGTGCTAGAGATACTGGGCGGCGGATTGGTTATAATCAGCCCCAGCATTTT.